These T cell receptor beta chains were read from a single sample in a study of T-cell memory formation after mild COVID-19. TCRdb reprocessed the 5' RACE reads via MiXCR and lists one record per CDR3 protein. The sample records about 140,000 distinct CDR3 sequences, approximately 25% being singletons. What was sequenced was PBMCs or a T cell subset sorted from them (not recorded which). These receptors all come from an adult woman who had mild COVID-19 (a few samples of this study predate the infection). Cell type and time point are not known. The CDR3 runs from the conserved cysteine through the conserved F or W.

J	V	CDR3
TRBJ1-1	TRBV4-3	CASSQDRTGGSKGTEAFF
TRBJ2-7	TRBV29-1	CSVEYETDPYEQYF
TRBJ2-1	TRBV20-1	CSASLAGVSNEQFF
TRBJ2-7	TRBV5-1	CASSLGTGVSYEQYF
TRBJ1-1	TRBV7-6	CASSVTGYTEAFF
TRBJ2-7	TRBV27	CASSYSGARTYEQYF
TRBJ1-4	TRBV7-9	CASSPSAHIPTNEKLFF
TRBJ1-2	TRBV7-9	CASSLSTDYGYTF
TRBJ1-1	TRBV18	CASSPPNPGAGTEAFF
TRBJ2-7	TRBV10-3	CAIRDIGSYEQYF
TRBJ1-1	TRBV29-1	CSVEDRPRGLTEAFF
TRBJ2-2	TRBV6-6	CASAGTPVYTGELFF
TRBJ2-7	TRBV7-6	CASSAVVAGDYEQYF
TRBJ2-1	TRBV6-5	CASSYKGLAGVPYNYNEQFF
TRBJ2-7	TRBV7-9	CASRSSPGAAYEQYF
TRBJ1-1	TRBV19	CASSLALGAEAFF
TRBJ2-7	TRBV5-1	CASKPFATEYEQYF
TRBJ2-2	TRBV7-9	CASSPRLNTGELFF